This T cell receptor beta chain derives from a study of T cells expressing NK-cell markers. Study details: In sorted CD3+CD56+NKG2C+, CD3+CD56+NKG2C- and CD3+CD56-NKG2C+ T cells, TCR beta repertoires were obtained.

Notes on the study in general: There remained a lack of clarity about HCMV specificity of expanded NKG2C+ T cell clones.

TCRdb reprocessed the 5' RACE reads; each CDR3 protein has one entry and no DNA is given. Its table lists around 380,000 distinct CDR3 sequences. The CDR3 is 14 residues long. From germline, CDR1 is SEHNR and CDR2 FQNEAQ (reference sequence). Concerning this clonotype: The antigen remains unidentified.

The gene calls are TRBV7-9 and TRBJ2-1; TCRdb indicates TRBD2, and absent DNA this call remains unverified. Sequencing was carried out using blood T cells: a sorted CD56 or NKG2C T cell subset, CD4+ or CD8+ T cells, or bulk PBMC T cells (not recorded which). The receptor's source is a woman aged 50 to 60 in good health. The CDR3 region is CASSRDFGTDEQFF.